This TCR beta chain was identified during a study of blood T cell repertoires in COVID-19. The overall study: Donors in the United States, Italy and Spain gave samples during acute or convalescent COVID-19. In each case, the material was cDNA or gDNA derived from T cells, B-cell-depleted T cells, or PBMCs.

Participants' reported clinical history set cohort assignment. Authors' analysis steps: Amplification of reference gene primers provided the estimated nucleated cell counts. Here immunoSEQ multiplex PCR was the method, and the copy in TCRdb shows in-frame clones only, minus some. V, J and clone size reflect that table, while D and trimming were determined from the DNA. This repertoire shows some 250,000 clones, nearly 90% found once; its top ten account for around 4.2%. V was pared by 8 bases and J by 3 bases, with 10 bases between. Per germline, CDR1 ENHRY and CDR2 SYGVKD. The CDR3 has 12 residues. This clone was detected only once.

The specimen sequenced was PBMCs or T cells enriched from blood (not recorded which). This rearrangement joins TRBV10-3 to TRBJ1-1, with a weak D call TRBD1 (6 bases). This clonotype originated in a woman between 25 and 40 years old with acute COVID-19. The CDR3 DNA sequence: TGTGCCATCTCCGCAGGGGACACTGAAGCTTTCTTT. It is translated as CAISAGDTEAFF.